This entry lists 4 T cell receptor beta chains sequenced from one sample in a study of T cell changes during pregnancy in multiple sclerosis. Profiled with immunoSEQ multiplex PCR; TCRdb holds only in-frame clones, not every one. This table holds about 77,000 clones, about nine tenths found once. This sample comprised peripheral blood, obtained before pregnancy. The source is a female donor with multiple sclerosis, enrolled in a pregnancy study.

This clone was observed a handful of times. The V gene is TRBV15, the J gene TRBJ2-6; D possibly corresponds to TRBD1 (6 bases). Between the trimmed V and J ends, which lost 3 bases and 4 bases, there was a span of 13 bases. The germline V gene has CDR1 LNHNV and CDR2 YYDKDF (reference sequence). The CDR3 spans 16 residues. The CDR3, as DNA: TGTGCCACCAGCAGGGACAGAGAGTCAGGGGCCAACGTCCTGACTTTC. It specifies CATSRDRESGANVLTF.

J is TRBJ1-4 and V is TRBV4-1, with TRBD1 matching over 9 bases. J lost 8 bases, V lost 8 bases, and 9 bases had no gene match. Germline values: CDR1 MGHRA, CDR2 YSYEKL. The CDR3 is made up of 14 amino acids. The CDR3 nucleotides are TGCGCCAGCTCAACCGGGACAGGGAGGGAAAAACTGTTTTTT. It is translated as CASSTGTGREKLFF.

V gene TRBV5-5 combines with J gene TRBJ2-2; D might be TRBD2 (5 bases). V lost 4 bases to trimming and J lost 6 bases, with 13 bases between them. CDR3 length: 14 amino acids. Germline V CDR1 and CDR2: SGHKS, YYEKEE (reference sequence). CDR3: CASSQRPVPGELFF. As DNA, the CDR3 is TGTGCCAGCAGCCAGCGGCCGGTTCCCGGGGAGCTGTTTTTT.

Only one count was recorded for this clone. One end of the junction fails to match germline, which may point to a read error. CDR3 coding DNA: TGTGCTAGCAGCCCCCTGGGGCCAGAAAAACTGTTTTTT. Its translation: CASSPLGPEKLFF. The chain employs TRBV7-7 and TRBJ1-4; D possibly corresponds to TRBD1 (5 bases). The CDR3 is made up of 13 amino acids. Germline V gives CDR1 SSHAT, CDR2 FNYEAQ (reference sequence).